A selection of T cell receptor beta chains follows, all from one sample in a study of T-cell reconstitution after alpha-beta-depleted transplantation in children. Each CDR3 protein gets one entry after TCRdb re-called the PCR reads with MiXCR. The sample has some 240,000 distinct CDR3 sequences, 12% seen once. The material sequenced was PBMCs from the stem cell graft donor, taken from the stem cell graft. These TCRs come from a human donor who donated a stem cell graft to a child with acute lymphoblastic leukemia. CDR3s include the opening cysteine and the closing phenylalanine or tryptophan. A D gene is named only where the DNA matches it firmly. A row's size may be missing; if present it is once, few, many or a size class.

J gene	V gene	D gene	clone size	CDR3 protein	CDR3 DNA
TRBJ2-2	TRBV24-1	TRBD1	many	CATSDPGTGDTGELFF	TGTGCCACCAGTGACCCCGGGACAGGGGATACCGGGGAGCTGTTTTTT
TRBJ2-7	TRBV5-1	TRBD2	many	CASSLSLAGGPRSYEQYF	TGCGCCAGCAGCTTGAGTCTAGCGGGAGGGCCGCGGTCCTACGAGCAGTACTTC
TRBJ2-7	TRBV7-9	-	-	CASSLGLLVLDEQYF	TGTGCCAGCAGCTTAGGCCTATTGGTTTTAGACGAGCAGTACTTC
TRBJ2-1	TRBV29-1	TRBD2	few	CSVEASREWSYNEQFF	TGCAGCGTTGAAGCCTCGCGGGAGTGGTCCTACAATGAGCAGTTCTTC
TRBJ2-1	TRBV2	-	few	CATTSFDEQFF	TGTGCCACCACTAGCTTCGATGAGCAGTTCTTC
TRBJ2-5	TRBV5-7	-	-	CASSPGRATRETQYF	TGTGCCAGCAGCCCCGGGCGGGCCACAAGGGAGACCCAGTACTTC
TRBJ2-2	TRBV20-1	TRBD2	many	CSARVAGGSNTGELFF	TGCAGTGCTAGAGTGGCGGGAGGCTCGAACACCGGGGAGCTGTTTTTT
TRBJ2-7	TRBV7-9	-	-	CASSLVQGLEQYF	TGTGCCAGCAGCTTGGTTCAGGGGCTCGAGCAGTACTTC
TRBJ1-1	TRBV11-1	-	many	CASSSLQGSTEAFF	TGTGCCAGCAGCTCACTACAGGGTTCCACTGAAGCTTTCTTT
TRBJ1-5	TRBV6-5	TRBD1	many	CASSYSLDTGAHSNQPQHF	TGTGCCAGCAGTTACTCCCTTGATACAGGGGCCCATAGCAATCAGCCCCAGCATTTT